This TCR beta chain was found in a study of T cells after yellow fever vaccination. About the research overall: Any fraction with a low cell number was prepared using SMART-Seq v4 Ultra Low Input. General study results and limits: Abundant clonotypes from the bulk population could get into FACS-sorted repertoires as contaminants.

One entry per CDR3 protein results from TCRdb running MiXCR on the 5' RACE reads. The sample includes about 96,000 distinct CDR3 sequences, over 8% of them seen just once. There are 15 residues in the CDR3. Germline V CDR1 and CDR2: SGHVS, FQNEAQ. This clonotype was recorded once. The junction and the germline gene differ at one end; a read error may be behind it. V is TRBV7-8 and J is TRBJ2-7, with a weak D call TRBD1 (5 bases). The specimen was CD8+ T cells not binding an NS4B(214-222) dextramer, sorted from PBMCs, collected around 15 days after the first yellow fever vaccination. The TCR sequence derives from a young man who received the YFV17D yellow fever vaccine. The CDR3 coding sequence is TGTGCCAGCAGCTTAGCTTTGGACACCCACTACGAGCAGCACTTC. This translates into CASSLALDTHYEQHF.